A single sample gave rise to the 18 T cell receptor beta chains below, sequenced in a study of T-cell reconstitution after alpha-beta-depleted transplantation in children. Unique molecular identifiers were incorporated when the TCRbeta library was constructed. TCRdb re-called the PCR reads through MiXCR, storing one row per CDR3 protein. The sample gives approximately 500,000 distinct CDR3 sequences, about 10% of which show up once; roughly 2% is in the top ten. The input for sequencing was PBMCs, taken before TCRalphabeta/CD19-depleted stem cell transplant. Receptors originate from a child aged 2-9 years with inherited bone marrow failure, due to receive a stem cell transplant.

This chain links TRBV7-2 with TRBJ1-6; D uncertain. V was cut by 5 bases and J by 7 bases, with 15 bases left in between. The CDR3 is 15 residues long. CDR1 and CDR2 from the germline V gene are SGHTA and FQGNSA. CDR3 loop: CASSGPLGSNSPLHF. As DNA, the CDR3 is TGTGCCAGCAGCGGGCCACTGGGATCGAATTCACCCCTCCACTTT. The complete variable domain, with remaining parts taken from reference TRBV7-2 and TRBJ1-6, reads GAGVSQSPSNKVTEKGKDVELRCDPISGHTALYWYRQSLGQGLEFLIYFQGNSAPDKSGLPSDRFSAERTGGSVSTLTIQRTQQEDSAVYLCASSGPLGSNSPLHFGNGTRLTVT.

At least ten counts were recorded for this clonotype. The chain uses TRBV5-1 and TRBJ2-1, with TRBD2 identical over 9 bases. Germline assignment: CDR1 SGHRS and CDR2 YFSETQ. The length of the CDR3 is 14 residues. The trim removed 2 bases at V and 9 bases at J, leaving 6 bases unmatched. In DNA, the CDR3 is TGCGCCAGCAGCTTTCGCGGGAGGGCCGGTGAGCAGTTCTTC. This codes for CASSFRGRAGEQFF.

This clonotype was observed many times. The DNA for the CDR3 is TGTGCCAGCAGCGCCGTAGCGGGAGCTTACGAGCAGTACTTC. It translates to CASSAVAGAYEQYF. The chain couples TRBV7-2 to TRBJ2-7; 9 bases match TRBD2. V trimming: 5 bases; J trimming: 4 bases; junction bases outside the gene matches: 6. The germline V gene has CDR1 SGHTA and CDR2 FQGNSA. The CDR3 loop spans 14 amino acids.

This clonotype was found many times. The genes are TRBV7-9 and TRBJ1-5; unclear D gene. This CDR3 comprises 13 residues. Looked up from germline, CDR1 is SEHNR and CDR2 is FQNEAQ (reference sequence). The V end was cut by 5 bases, the J end by 5 bases, with 10 bases between. CDR3 sequence (DNA): TGTGCCAGCAGCCCCGATGGAGATCAGCCCCAGCATTTT. This gives the protein CASSPDGDQPQHF. The whole variable domain, remainder taken from reference TRBV7-9 and TRBJ1-5, is DTGVSQNPRHKITKRGQNVTFRCDPISEHNRLYWYRQTLGQGPEFLTYFQNEAQLEKSRLLSDRFSAERPKGSFSTLEIQRTEQGDSAMYLCASSPDGDQPQHFGDGTRLSIL.

This clonotype was seen repeatedly, ten times or more. The rearrangement links TRBV18 to TRBJ1-2; TRBD1 aligns across 9 bases. The germline V gene encodes CDR1 KGHSH and CDR2 LQKENI. The CDR3 totals 14 residues. Trimming took 3 bases from V and 7 from J; bases not matched to a gene: 6. The CDR3: CASSPEGQGSGYTF. DNA for the CDR3: TGTGCCAGCTCACCTGAGGGACAGGGCAGTGGCTACACCTTC.

This clonotype was seen many times. The rearrangement uses TRBV9 and TRBJ2-7; 9 bases are a match to TRBD1. The germline V gene has CDR1 SGDLS and CDR2 YYNGEE. The CDR3 loop spans 14 amino acids. The V segment lost 2 bases and the J segment 6 bases; nucleotides outside the gene matches: 6. Here the CDR3 DNA reads TGTGCCAGCAGCGTGGGGACAGGGAAAAGCGAGCAGTACTTC. Amino acids: CASSVGTGKSEQYF.

This clonotype was seen ten or more times. This chain uses TRBV5-5 with TRBJ1-1, with 7 bases matching TRBD1. V shed 0 bases, J shed 0 bases, and the junction held 11 bases outside the gene matches. The CDR3 is 18 amino acids. Germline CDR1 is SGHKS and CDR2 is YYEKEE (reference sequence). The CDR3 DNA sequence: TGTGCCAGCAGCTTGGAACTAGGGACAGTCGACATGAACACTGAAGCTTTCTTT. It is translated as CASSLELGTVDMNTEAFF.

Many counts were recorded for this clonotype. The chain is built from TRBV15 and TRBJ2-3, with D unresolved. Trimming took 4 bases from V and 3 from J, leaving 14 bases between them. The CDR3 runs 15 residues. The germline V gene has CDR1 LNHNV and CDR2 YYDKDF (reference sequence). The CDR3 region is CATSNLATRTDTQYF. CDR3 DNA: TGTGCCACCAGCAATCTCGCCACCCGGACAGATACGCAGTATTTT.

This clonotype occurred many times. The gene calls are TRBV3-1 and TRBJ2-2, with 8 bases that match TRBD2. Germline-derived CDR1 and CDR2 are LGHDT and YNNKEL (reference sequence). V shed 4 bases and J 0 bases; nucleotides not matched to a gene: 4. The CDR3 sequence is 16 residues long. The CDR3 region has the DNA TGTGCCAGCAGCCTCACTAGCGGACCGAACACCGGGGAGCTGTTTTTT. It encodes CASSLTSGPNTGELFF.

This clonotype was found many times. The genes are TRBV12-3 or TRBV12-4 and TRBJ1-3; no firm D call. With 6 bases removed from V and 0 bases from J, the gap between germline ends came to 12 bases. This CDR3 is 15 amino acids long. The DNA for the CDR3 is TGTGCCAGCAGCTTCCTCGCGGGCTCTGGAAACACCATATATTTT. It translates to CASSFLAGSGNTIYF.

V usage is TRBV30 and J usage is TRBJ2-7; D unresolved. Germline-derived CDR1 and CDR2 are GTSNPN and SVGIG (reference sequence). This CDR3 is 15 amino acids long. Trimming shortened V by 0 bases and J by 0 bases, and 12 bases separated the two germline ends. CDR3 nucleotide sequence: TGTGCCTGGAGTGTAGACGGGCACGTCTCCTACGAGCAGTACTTC. Amino acids: CAWSVDGHVSYEQYF.

CDR3 nucleotide sequence: TGTGCCAGCAGTTTTAGAGGGACGAACACTGAAGCTTTCTTT. Encoded protein: CASSFRGTNTEAFF. The V and J genes are TRBV12-3 or TRBV12-4 and TRBJ1-1; TRBD1 might be the D (5 bases). V lost 3 bases to trimming and J lost 1 base, with 9 bases between them. The CDR3 is made up of 14 amino acids.

This clonotype was found many times. This chain joins TRBV20-1 and TRBJ2-7, with D possibly being TRBD2 (7 bases). The germline V gene encodes CDR1 DFQATT and CDR2 SNEGSKA (reference sequence). V was shortened by 5 bases and J by 3 bases, with 17 bases between the two germline ends. This CDR3 is 14 amino acids long. As DNA, the CDR3 is TGCAGTGCTGCCGGAGGGAGGGGGGACTACGAGCAGTACTTC. Protein sequence: CSAAGGRGDYEQYF.

Ten or more counts support this clonotype. The chain joins TRBV29-1 to TRBJ2-3; D may be TRBD2 (6 bases). Germline V gives CDR1 SQVTM, CDR2 ANQGSEA. The ends were cut back, 3 bases at V and 1 base at J, with 11 bases in the middle. This CDR3 has 14 residues. The CDR3: CSVDEGTGTDTQYF. The CDR3 DNA is TGCAGCGTTGACGAGGGGACTGGCACAGATACGCAGTATTTT.

At least ten counts were recorded for this clonotype. The chain joins TRBV5-1 to TRBJ1-1; TRBD1 aligns across 12 bases. The CDR3 length is 14 residues. With V trimmed by 3 bases and J by 7 bases, 4 bases remained unmatched. Germline lookup yields CDR1 SGHRS and CDR2 YFSETQ. CDR3 protein: CASSWDRGRNEAFF. CDR3 sequence (DNA): TGCGCCAGCAGCTGGGACAGGGGGCGGAATGAAGCTTTCTTT. Variable domain in full (rest from reference TRBV5-1 and TRBJ1-1): KAGVTQTPRYLIKTRGQQVTLSCSPISGHRSVSWYQQTPGQGLQFLFEYFSETQRNKGNFPGRFSGRQFSNSRSEMNVSTLELGDSALYLCASSWDRGRNEAFFGQGTRLTVV.

This clonotype was observed many times. The chain links TRBV9 to TRBJ2-1, with TRBD1 matching 11 bases. This CDR3 is 15 amino acids long. Germline CDR1 reads SGDLS; CDR2 reads YYNGEE. V shed 4 bases, J shed 6 bases, and the junction held 6 bases outside the gene matches. The CDR3 bases are TGTGCCAGCAGCCCAGAAGGACAGGGGGCCAATGAGCAGTTCTTC. It yields the protein CASSPEGQGANEQFF.

This clonotype occurred many times. This chain joins TRBV20-1 and TRBJ2-1; 13 nucleotides line up with TRBD2. Per the germline V gene, CDR1 is DFQATT and CDR2 is SNEGSKA (reference sequence). This CDR3 is built from 17 residues. The CDR3 region is CSGGLAGVARRDNEQFF. Here the CDR3 DNA reads TGCAGCGGTGGACTAGCGGGAGTAGCGCGTCGAGACAATGAGCAGTTCTTC.

This clonotype was detected many times. Here the CDR3 DNA reads TGCGCCAGCAGCACCGGGACCGGATATATGAACACTGAAGCTTTCTTT. It is translated as CASSTGTGYMNTEAFF. This chain connects TRBV5-1 to TRBJ1-1; a possible D gene is TRBD1 (5 bases). The CDR3 loop spans 16 amino acids. CDR1 SGHRS and CDR2 YFSETQ come from the germline V gene. V gave up 4 bases and J gave up 0 bases, with 16 bases separating them.